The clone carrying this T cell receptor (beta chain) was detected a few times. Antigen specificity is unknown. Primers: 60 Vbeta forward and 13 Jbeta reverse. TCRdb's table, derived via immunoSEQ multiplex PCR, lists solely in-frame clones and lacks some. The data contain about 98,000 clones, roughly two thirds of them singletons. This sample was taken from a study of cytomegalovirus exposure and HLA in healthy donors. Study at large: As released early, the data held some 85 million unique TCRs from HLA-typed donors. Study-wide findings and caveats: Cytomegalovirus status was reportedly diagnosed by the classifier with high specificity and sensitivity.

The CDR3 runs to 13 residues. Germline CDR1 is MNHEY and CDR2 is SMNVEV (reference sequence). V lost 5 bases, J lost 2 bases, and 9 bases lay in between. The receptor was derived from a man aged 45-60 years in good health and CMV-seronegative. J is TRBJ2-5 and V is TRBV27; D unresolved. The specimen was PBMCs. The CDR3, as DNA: TGTGCCAGCAGTCCTAGATTACAAGAGACCCAGTACTTC. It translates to CASSPRLQETQYF.